Listed here are 8 T cell receptor beta chains from one sample, sequenced in a study of shared clonotypes between healthy human individuals. Generated by immunoSEQ multiplex PCR, the TCRdb table keeps only in-frame clones and is missing some. Of about 680,000 clones detected, 73% appear once; the ten largest clones hold 1.5% to 2%. Sequenced input: memory CD4+ T cells sorted from blood. Subset in this sample: CD45RA-negative fraction. The receptors were gathered from a woman between 25 and 40 years old in good health.

The V and J genes are TRBV6-1 and TRBJ2-7, with 7 bases matching TRBD1. CDR3 length equals 17 residues. After removal of 1 base from V and 3 bases from J, the junction contained 12 bases not matched to a gene. From germline, CDR1 is MNHNS and CDR2 SASEGT. This CDR3 reads CASSEVWWGQTNYEQYF. The CDR3 nucleotides are TGTGCCAGCAGTGAAGTTTGGTGGGGACAGACCAACTACGAGCAGTACTTC.

This sequence joins TRBV7-9 and TRBJ1-2, with 9 bases lining up with TRBD1. CDR1 SEHNR and CDR2 FQNEAQ come from the germline V gene (reference sequence). V was pared by 5 bases and J by 7 bases, with 11 bases of the junction left unmatched. This CDR3 has 15 amino acids. CDR3 nucleotide sequence: TGTGCCAGCAGCCCCAACCGGGACAGGGTTGGTGGCTACACCTTC. It specifies CASSPNRDRVGGYTF.

The chain links TRBV4-1 to TRBJ2-3; D remains ambiguous. Germline-derived CDR1 and CDR2 are MGHRA and YSYEKL. V lost 6 bases and J lost 2, with 12 bases in between. The CDR3 spans 14 residues. This CDR3 is CASSLGGPTDTQYF. DNA of the CDR3: TGCGCCAGCAGTCTTGGTGGGCCCACAGATACGCAGTATTTT.

CDR3 residues: CASSSSRDTNTGELFF. CDR3 sequence (DNA): TGTGCCAGCAGCTCATCCCGGGACACGAACACCGGGGAGCTGTTTTTT. This rearrangement joins TRBV7-3 to TRBJ2-2, with TRBD1 as a possible D gene (6 bases). The CDR3 length is 16 residues. Germline values: CDR1 SGHTA, CDR2 FQGTGA. Deletions cut 4 bases from V and 0 bases from J, with 12 bases between.

This chain connects TRBV19 to TRBJ2-1, with D perhaps matching TRBD2 (5 bases). This CDR3 comprises 18 residues. Germline V lookup: CDR1 LNHDA, CDR2 SQIVND (reference sequence). V was clipped by 3 bases and J by 4 bases, with 22 bases between them. The CDR3 loop is CASSIDRLEGLGYNEQFF. CDR3 sequence (DNA): TGTGCCAGTAGTATTGACCGGCTAGAGGGCTTGGGGTACAATGAGCAGTTCTTC.

On this clone itself: This may arise from a read error, as a much more abundant clone is one base away. Other DNA sequences in this specimen translate into the identical CDR3. This chain connects TRBV6-6 to TRBJ1-5; D uncertain. CDR3 length: 12 residues. Trimming shortened V by 8 bases and J by 1 base, and 6 bases separated the two germline ends. Germline lookup yields CDR1 MNHNY and CDR2 SVGAGI (reference sequence). The CDR3 reads CASGRSNQPQHF. The CDR3 DNA reads as TGTGCCAGCGGGAGGAGCAATCAGCCCCAGCATTTT.

With respect to this clone: This sample includes further DNA sequences coding for the same CDR3. This rearrangement joins TRBV2 to TRBJ1-2; possibly TRBD1 for D (6 bases). The CDR3 length is 14 residues. Trimming removed 8 bases from V and 2 bases from J, with 15 bases in between. The V gene's germline CDR1 is SNHLY and CDR2 FYNNEI. CDR3 DNA: TGTGCCAGCTCTGAGAGGGGGATGAACTATGGCTACACCTTC. It codes for CASSERGMNYGYTF.

The chain links TRBV18 to TRBJ2-1; D might be TRBD2 (5 bases). In germline, CDR1 is KGHSH, CDR2 LQKENI. V was trimmed by 4 bases and J by 7 bases, leaving 17 bases between them. The CDR3 sequence is 15 residues long. CDR3 sequence reads: CASSRTRAGENEQFF. CDR3 nucleotide sequence: TGTGCCAGCTCACGGACGAGGGCGGGTGAAAATGAGCAGTTCTTC.